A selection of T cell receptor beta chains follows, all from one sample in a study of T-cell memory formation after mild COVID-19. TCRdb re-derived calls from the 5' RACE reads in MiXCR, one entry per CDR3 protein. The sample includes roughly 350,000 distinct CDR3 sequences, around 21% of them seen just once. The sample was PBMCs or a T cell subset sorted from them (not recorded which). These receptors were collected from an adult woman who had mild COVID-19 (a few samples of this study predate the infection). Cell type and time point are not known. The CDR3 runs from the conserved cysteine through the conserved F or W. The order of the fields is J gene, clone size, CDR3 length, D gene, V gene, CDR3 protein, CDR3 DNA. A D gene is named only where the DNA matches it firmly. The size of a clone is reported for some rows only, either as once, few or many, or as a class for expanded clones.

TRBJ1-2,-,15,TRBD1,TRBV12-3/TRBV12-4,CASSLTGVPRYGYTF,TGTGCCAGCAGTTTAACAGGGGTTCCTCGCTATGGCTACACCTTC
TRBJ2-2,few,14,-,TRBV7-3,CASSLLYNTGELFF,TGTGCCAGCAGCTTACTTTATAACACCGGGGAGCTGTTTTTT
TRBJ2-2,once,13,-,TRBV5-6,CASTQLRAGELFF,TGTGCCAGCACCCAATTGCGGGCCGGGGAGCTGTTTTTT
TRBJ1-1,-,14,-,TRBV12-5,CASGWRDGGTEAFF,TGTGCTAGTGGTTGGAGAGACGGGGGCACTGAAGCTTTCTTT
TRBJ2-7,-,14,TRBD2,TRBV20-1,CSAPELAEPYEQYF,TGCAGTGCTCCAGAACTAGCGGAGCCCTACGAGCAGTACTTC
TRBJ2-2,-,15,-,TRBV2,CASRGTDANTGELFF,TGTGCCAGCAGGGGGACGGACGCGAACACCGGGGAGCTGTTTTTT
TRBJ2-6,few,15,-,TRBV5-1,CASSLASSGANVLTF,TGCGCCAGCAGCTTGGCTAGCTCTGGGGCCAACGTCCTGACTTTC
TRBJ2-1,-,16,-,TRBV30,CAWRAGWPSSYNEQFF,TGTGCCTGGAGGGCAGGGTGGCCCAGCTCCTACAATGAGCAGTTCTTC
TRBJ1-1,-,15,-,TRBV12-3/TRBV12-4,CASRYAGALSTEAFF,TGTGCCAGCAGATACGCAGGGGCGTTAAGCACTGAAGCTTTCTTT
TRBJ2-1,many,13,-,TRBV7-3,CASSPYSGNEQFF,TGTGCCAGCAGCCCATACTCTGGTAATGAGCAGTTCTTC
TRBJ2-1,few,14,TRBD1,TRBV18,CASSRDRVYNEQFF,TGTGCCAGCTCAAGGGACAGGGTCTACAATGAGCAGTTCTTC
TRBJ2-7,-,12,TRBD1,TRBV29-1,CSMGQGGGEQYF,TGCAGCATGGGACAGGGGGGAGGAGAGCAGTACTTC
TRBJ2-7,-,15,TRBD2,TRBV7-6,CASSDPRLAVYEQYF,TGTGCCAGCAGCGACCCCCGACTAGCGGTCTACGAGCAGTACTTC
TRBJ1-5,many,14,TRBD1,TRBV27,CASRHTGGNQPQHF,TGTGCCAGCAGACACACAGGGGGCAATCAGCCCCAGCATTTT
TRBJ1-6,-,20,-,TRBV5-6,CASSTKGHHTTSPYNSPLHF,TGTGCCAGCAGCACCAAAGGACACCACACGACAAGCCCCTATAATTCACCCCTCCACTTT
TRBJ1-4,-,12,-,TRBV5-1,CASSAEFEKLFF,TGCGCCAGCAGCGCCGAATTTGAAAAACTGTTTTTT
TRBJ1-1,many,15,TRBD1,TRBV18,CASSHGQGLNTEAFF,TGTGCCAGCTCACACGGACAGGGTTTGAACACTGAAGCTTTCTTT
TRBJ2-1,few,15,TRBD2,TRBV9,CASSESQGGDNEQFF,TGTGCCAGCAGCGAGTCCCAGGGAGGGGACAATGAGCAGTTCTTC
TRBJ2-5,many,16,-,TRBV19,CASSVGRLNLQETQYF,TGTGCCAGTAGTGTGGGCCGGCTCAACTTACAAGAGACCCAGTACTTC
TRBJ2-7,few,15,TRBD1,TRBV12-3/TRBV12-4,CASSNYRGIIYEQYF,TGTGCCAGCAGTAATTACAGGGGGATTATTTACGAGCAGTACTTC
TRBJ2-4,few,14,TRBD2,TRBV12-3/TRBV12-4,CASSSGRSGNIQYF,TGTGCCAGCTCGAGCGGGAGGTCCGGAAACATTCAGTACTTC
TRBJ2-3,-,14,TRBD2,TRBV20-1,CSARAGGSTDTQYF,TGCAGTGCCAGGGCGGGGGGCAGCACAGATACGCAGTATTTT
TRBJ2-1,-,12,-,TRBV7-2,CASSRSATEQFF,TGTGCCAGCAGTCGTAGCGCTACTGAGCAGTTCTTC
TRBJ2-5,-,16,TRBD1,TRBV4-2,CASSQTRGQPQETQYF,TGTGCCAGCAGCCAAACACGGGGACAGCCCCAAGAGACCCAGTACTTC
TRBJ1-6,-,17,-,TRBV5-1,CASSLVSQSSYNSPLHF,TGCGCCAGCAGCTTGGTGAGCCAGAGCTCCTATAATTCACCCCTCCACTTT